Presented here are 9 T cell receptor beta chains from one specimen sequenced in a study of cytomegalovirus exposure and HLA in healthy donors (dated by TCRdb to the late 2010s). To prepare the library, the immunoSEQ multiplex PCR assay was applied. A mixture of 60 forward primers for TCR Vbeta segments and 13 reverse primers for TCR Jbeta segments was used in the multiplex PCR. Sourced from immuneACCESS, this table was stored by TCRdb with only in-frame sequences that have V and J called. A share of the clones is absent; for the studies checked, an unresolved V gene accounts for under half, and the remainder has no known explanation. The sample contains roughly 150,000 clones, nearly 80% of them found a single time. Together, the top ten hold approximately 2% of the sample. Sequencing was carried out using PBMCs. Every receptor here comes from a man aged 25-45 years in good health and CMV-seronegative.

This chain connects TRBV18 to TRBJ1-3, with no clear D. Per the germline V gene, CDR1 is KGHSH and CDR2 is LQKENI. The CDR3 is made up of 16 amino acids. Trimming took off 2 bases at V and 0 bases at J, with 11 bases between the two ends. The CDR3 region is CASSPGAPASGNTIYF. CDR3 coding DNA: TGTGCCAGCTCACCAGGAGCACCAGCCTCTGGAAACACCATATATTTT.

The chain carries TRBV19 and TRBJ1-5, with TRBD1 identical over 8 bases. The ends lost 10 bases at V and 6 bases at J; junction bases unmatched: 14. CDR3 size: 15 residues. Germline loops: CDR1 LNHDA, CDR2 SQIVND (reference sequence). CDR3 sequence: CATNPGRGHSQPQHF. In DNA, the CDR3 is TGTGCCACTAACCCGGGCAGGGGGCACAGTCAGCCCCAGCATTTT.

This clone was observed a single time. In the same sample, other DNA sequences code for this CDR3. This chain connects TRBV5-1 to TRBJ2-1; unclear D gene. CDR3 size: 13 residues. Trimming took off 4 bases at V and 3 bases at J, with 8 bases between the two ends. Germline V gives CDR1 SGHRS, CDR2 YFSETQ. The CDR3 coding sequence is TGCGCCAGCAGCGGAACTAACTACAATGAGCAGTTCTTC. Translated, it gives CASSGTNYNEQFF.

The rearrangement links TRBV4-3 to TRBJ2-7; D gene ambiguous. The ends were cut back, 1 base at V and 2 bases at J, with 12 bases in the middle. CDR1 is LGHNA, CDR2 YSLEER, per germline. The CDR3 is made up of 15 amino acids. In DNA, the CDR3 is TGCGCCAGCAGCCAAGGAAGAGGTCCTACCTACGAGCAGTACTTC. As protein: CASSQGRGPTYEQYF.

This clone occurred once. Germline and junction disagree at one end, which may indicate a read error. The V gene is TRBV9, the J gene TRBJ2-1; possibly TRBD1 for D (6 bases). The CDR3 spans 15 residues. Germline CDR1 and CDR2: SGDLS and YYNGEE. The CDR3 is CATSRGRGSYNEQFF. For the CDR3, the DNA is TGTGCCACCAGCAGGGGCAGGGGATCCTACAATGAGCAGTTCTTC.

The genes are TRBV7-9 and TRBJ1-5; TRBD1 aligns across 7 bases. The CDR3 is made up of 18 amino acids. Germline V lookup: CDR1 SEHNR, CDR2 FQNEAQ (reference sequence). With 1 base clipped from V and 6 bases from J, the junction kept 15 bases outside the gene matches. CDR3 sequence: CASSLGIGGRRSFQPQHF. The CDR3 nucleotides are TGTGCCAGCAGCTTAGGAATAGGGGGCCGGCGGTCGTTTCAGCCCCAGCATTTT.

The V gene is TRBV10-1, the J gene TRBJ2-7, with a weak D call TRBD2 (5 bases). The length of the CDR3 is 15 residues. The germline V gene encodes CDR1 WNHNN and CDR2 SYGVQD (reference sequence). Trimming cost V 5 bases and J 2 bases, with 16 bases left between them. The CDR3 sequence is CASSPASAVTYEQYF. The CDR3 region has the DNA TGCGCCAGCAGTCCTGCCTCAGCGGTGACCTACGAGCAGTACTTC.

The chain combines TRBV29-1 with TRBJ2-1; 9 bases map to TRBD2. This CDR3 comprises 14 residues. Germline assignment: CDR1 SQVTM and CDR2 ANQGSEA. The ends lost 8 bases at V and 3 bases at J; junction bases unmatched: 8. The CDR3 nucleotides are TGCAGCATCCCGGGACTAGCTGTCTACAATGAGCAGTTCTTC. Translating gives CSIPGLAVYNEQFF.

V gene TRBV7-2 combines with J gene TRBJ2-7; TRBD2 matches 9 bases. CDR1 SGHTA and CDR2 FQGNSA come from the germline V gene. This CDR3 spans 17 amino acids. J lost 3 bases, V lost 4 bases, and 13 bases had no gene match. The CDR3 protein is CASSSSGGPFSGYEQYF. The CDR3 DNA reads TGTGCCAGCAGCTCGAGCGGGGGGCCCTTTTCGGGCTACGAGCAGTACTTC.